The clone carrying this T cell receptor beta chain came up a few times. The antigen is undetermined. This specimen comes from a study of early T cells in non-severe SARS-CoV-2 infection. Study in general: It was bulk RNA from unsorted whole blood that was sequenced, and the chains were unpaired.

Germline V gives CDR1 MNHEY, CDR2 SMNVEV (reference sequence). The V and J ends lost 5 bases and 7 bases, in that order; junction bases with no gene match: 7. This CDR3 is 16 amino acids long. Study-level results: There was a bias toward anti-spike CD8 responses in VDJdb matching, which missed private and CD4 specificities.

The TCR library protocol was used to attach unique molecular identifiers. These identifiers were attached to individual cDNA molecules. Via MiXCR, TCRdb re-called the 5' RACE reads, giving one row per CDR3 protein. The table has 65,000 to 85,000 distinct CDR3 sequences, 15% to 19% seen once. The source material was whole blood. V is TRBV27 and J is TRBJ2-1; 14 bases fit TRBD2. This clonotype was sampled from an adult who was a healthcare worker with PCR-confirmed SARS-CoV-2 infection or an uninfected control (not recorded which). The CDR3, as DNA: TGTGCCAGCAGTCCGAGGACTAGCGGGGGGACTAATGAGCAGTTCTTC. It translates to CASSPRTSGGTNEQFF.